This paragraph covers one T cell receptor (beta chain) sequence. The data derive from a study of blood T cell repertoires in COVID-19. Germline V gene lookup returns CDR1 SGHNT and CDR2 YENEEA. The CDR3 spans 15 residues. Trimming removed 5 bases from V and 10 bases from J, with 21 bases in between. Sequencing used immunoSEQ multiplex PCR; TCRdb keeps in-frame clones, though not all of them. The profile shows more than 85,000 clones, around nine tenths of them singletons. The sample was peripheral blood. The TCR originated in a man in his sixties with acute or convalescent COVID-19. V is TRBV11-3 and J is TRBJ2-1; D not certain. This chain's CDR3 is CASSPTAGEKFEQFF. CDR3 DNA sequence: TGTGCCAGCAGCCCTACCGCAGGCGAGAAGTTCGAGCAGTTCTTC.